This T cell receptor (beta chain) was sequenced for a study of cytomegalovirus exposure and HLA in healthy donors. The CDR3 is 17 residues long. Per germline, CDR1 SGHAT and CDR2 FQDESV (reference sequence). The J segment lost 7 bases and the V segment lost 5 bases, leaving 9 bases of the junction unmatched. The primer mix had 60 Vbeta and 13 Jbeta primers. The data were produced by immunoSEQ multiplex PCR, yet TCRdb's version contains in-frame clones alone and is incomplete. The repertoire has roughly 100,000 clones, less than 85% of them found once; the top ten carry roughly 2.6%. The V gene is TRBV11-1, the J gene TRBJ2-1; 15 nucleotides match TRBD2. The receptor's source is a man aged 35 to 55 in good health and CMV-seronegative. The sample taken for sequencing was PBMCs. The DNA of the CDR3 is TGTGCCAGCAGCCTCTTCGGACTAGCGGGGGGGCCAAATGAGCAGTTCTTC. Protein sequence: CASSLFGLAGGPNEQFF.